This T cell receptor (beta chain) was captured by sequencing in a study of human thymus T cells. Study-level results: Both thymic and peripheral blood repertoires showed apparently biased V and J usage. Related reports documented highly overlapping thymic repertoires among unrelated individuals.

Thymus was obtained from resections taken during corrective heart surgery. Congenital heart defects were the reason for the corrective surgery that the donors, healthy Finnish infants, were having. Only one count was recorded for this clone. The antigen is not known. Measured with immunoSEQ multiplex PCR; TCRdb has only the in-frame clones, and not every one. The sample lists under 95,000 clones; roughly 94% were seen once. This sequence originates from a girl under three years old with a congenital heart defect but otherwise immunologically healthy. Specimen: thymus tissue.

The CDR3 protein is CASSQTGGRETQYF. The CDR3 region has the DNA TGCGCCAGCAGCCAAACAGGGGGCCGAGAGACCCAGTACTTC. The gene calls are TRBV4-1 and TRBJ2-5; TRBD1 aligns across 9 bases. This CDR3 comprises 14 residues. V lost 2 bases to trimming and J lost 4 bases; unmatched junction nucleotides: 2. The germline CDR1 and CDR2 sequences are MGHRA and YSYEKL.